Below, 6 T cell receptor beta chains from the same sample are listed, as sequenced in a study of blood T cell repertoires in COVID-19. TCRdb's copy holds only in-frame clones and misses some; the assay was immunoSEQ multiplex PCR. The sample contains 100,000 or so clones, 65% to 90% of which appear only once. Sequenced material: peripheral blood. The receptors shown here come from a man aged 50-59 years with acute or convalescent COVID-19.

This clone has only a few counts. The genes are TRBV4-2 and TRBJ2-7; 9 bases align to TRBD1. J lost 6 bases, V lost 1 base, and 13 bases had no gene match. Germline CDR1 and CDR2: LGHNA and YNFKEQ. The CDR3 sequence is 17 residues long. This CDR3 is CASSQVQGQQGASEQYF. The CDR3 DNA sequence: TGTGCCAGCAGCCAAGTACAGGGTCAACAGGGGGCTAGCGAGCAGTACTTC.

In nucleotides, the CDR3 is TGTGCCAGCAGTTTAAACAGGGGCAAGCAAGAGACCCAGTACTTC. It specifies CASSLNRGKQETQYF. This rearrangement joins TRBV28 to TRBJ2-5; 7 nucleotides align to TRBD1. Germline V lookup: CDR1 MDHEN, CDR2 SYDVKM. The V segment lost 2 bases and the J segment 2 bases; nucleotides outside the gene matches: 5. This CDR3 region has 15 residues.

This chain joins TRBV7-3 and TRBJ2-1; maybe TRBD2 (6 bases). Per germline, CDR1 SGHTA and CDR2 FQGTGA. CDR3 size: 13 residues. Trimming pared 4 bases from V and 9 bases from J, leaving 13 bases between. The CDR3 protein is CASSSPGLIEQFF. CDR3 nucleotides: TGTGCCAGCAGCTCACCGGGACTGATTGAGCAGTTCTTC.

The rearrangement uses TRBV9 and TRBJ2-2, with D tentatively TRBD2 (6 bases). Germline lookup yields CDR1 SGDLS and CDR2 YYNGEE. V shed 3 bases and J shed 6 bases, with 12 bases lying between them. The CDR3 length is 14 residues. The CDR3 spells CASSEGLTSGELFF. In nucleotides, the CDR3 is TGTGCCAGCAGCGAGGGACTCACGTCCGGGGAGCTGTTTTTT.

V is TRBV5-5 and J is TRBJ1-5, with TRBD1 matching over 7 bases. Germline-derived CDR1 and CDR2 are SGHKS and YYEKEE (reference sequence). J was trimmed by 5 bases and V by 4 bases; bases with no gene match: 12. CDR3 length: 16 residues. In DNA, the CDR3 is TGTGCCAGCAGCAGGACTTTTGAGGGGGCGTATCAGCCCCAGCATTTT. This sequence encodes CASSRTFEGAYQPQHF.

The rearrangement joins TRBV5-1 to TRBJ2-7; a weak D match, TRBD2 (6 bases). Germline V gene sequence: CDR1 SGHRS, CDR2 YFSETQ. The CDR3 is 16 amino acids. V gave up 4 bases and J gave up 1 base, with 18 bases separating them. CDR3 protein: CASSPFGSGVSYEQYF. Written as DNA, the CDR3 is TGCGCCAGCAGCCCATTTGGTTCGGGAGTGTCCTACGAGCAGTACTTC. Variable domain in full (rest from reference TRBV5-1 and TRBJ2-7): KAGVTQTPRYLIKTRGQQVTLSCSPISGHRSVSWYQQTPGQGLQFLFEYFSETQRNKGNFPGRFSGRQFSNSRSEMNVSTLELGDSALYLCASSPFGSGVSYEQYFGPGTRLTVT.